What follows is one T cell receptor beta chain and its context. This record comes from a study of cytomegalovirus exposure and HLA in healthy donors. Vbeta (60) and Jbeta (13) primers were used in the PCR. Sequencing used immunoSEQ multiplex PCR; TCRdb keeps in-frame clones, though not all of them. The data show more than 150,000 clones, 84% seen once. V was cut by 6 bases and J by 10 bases, with 8 bases left in between. This CDR3 spans 10 amino acids. Looked up from germline, CDR1 is SGHRS and CDR2 is YFSETQ. The source material was PBMCs. This TCR was sampled from a boy aged 5-17 years in good health and CMV-seronegative. The chain couples TRBV5-1 to TRBJ2-1; TRBD1 might be the D (6 bases). The CDR3 DNA is TGCGCCAGCAAAGACAGGGAGCAGTTCTTC. Protein product: CASKDREQFF. Variable domain in full (rest from reference TRBV5-1 and TRBJ2-1): KAGVTQTPRYLIKTRGQQVTLSCSPISGHRSVSWYQQTPGQGLQFLFEYFSETQRNKGNFPGRFSGRQFSNSRSEMNVSTLELGDSALYLCASKDREQFFGPGTRLTVL.